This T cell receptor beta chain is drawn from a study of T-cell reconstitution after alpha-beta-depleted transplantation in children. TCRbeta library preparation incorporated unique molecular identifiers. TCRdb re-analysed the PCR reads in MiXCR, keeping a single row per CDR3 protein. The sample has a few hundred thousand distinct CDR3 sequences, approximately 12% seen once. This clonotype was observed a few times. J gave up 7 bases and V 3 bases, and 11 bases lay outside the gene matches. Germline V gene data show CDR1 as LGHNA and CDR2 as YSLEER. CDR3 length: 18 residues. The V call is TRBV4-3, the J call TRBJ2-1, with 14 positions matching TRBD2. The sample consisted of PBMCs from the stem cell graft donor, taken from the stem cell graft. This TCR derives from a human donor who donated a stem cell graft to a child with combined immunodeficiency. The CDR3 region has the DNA TGCGCCAGCAGCCATTTCGGGGGGACTAGCGGGAGTAGAAATGAGCAGTTCTTC. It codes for CASSHFGGTSGSRNEQFF.